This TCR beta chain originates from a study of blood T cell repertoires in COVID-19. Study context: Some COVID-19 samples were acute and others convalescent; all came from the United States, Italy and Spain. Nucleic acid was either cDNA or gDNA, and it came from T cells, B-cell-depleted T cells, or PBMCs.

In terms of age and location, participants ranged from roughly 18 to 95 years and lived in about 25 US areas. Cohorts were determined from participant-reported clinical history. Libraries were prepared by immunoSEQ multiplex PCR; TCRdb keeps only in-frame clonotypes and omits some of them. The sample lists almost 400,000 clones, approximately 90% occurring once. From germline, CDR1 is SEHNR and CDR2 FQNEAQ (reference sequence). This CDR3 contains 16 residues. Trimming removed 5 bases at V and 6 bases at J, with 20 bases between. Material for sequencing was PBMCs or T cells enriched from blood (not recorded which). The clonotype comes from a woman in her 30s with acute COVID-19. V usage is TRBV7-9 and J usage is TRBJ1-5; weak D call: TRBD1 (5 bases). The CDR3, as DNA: TGTGCCAGCAGCCGCCTGGCGGGGGAGGAGGGTCAGCCCCAGCATTTT. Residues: CASSRLAGEEGQPQHF.